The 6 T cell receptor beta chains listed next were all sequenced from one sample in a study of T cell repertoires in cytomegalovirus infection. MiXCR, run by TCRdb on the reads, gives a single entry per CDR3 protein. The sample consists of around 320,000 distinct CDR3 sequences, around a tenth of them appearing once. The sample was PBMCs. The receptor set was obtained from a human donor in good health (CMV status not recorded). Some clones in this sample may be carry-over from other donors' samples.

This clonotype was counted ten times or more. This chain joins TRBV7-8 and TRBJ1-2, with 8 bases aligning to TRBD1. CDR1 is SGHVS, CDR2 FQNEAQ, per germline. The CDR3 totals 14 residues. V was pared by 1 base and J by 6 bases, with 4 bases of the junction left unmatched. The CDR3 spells CASSLGTGMDGYTF. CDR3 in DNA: TGTGCCAGCAGCTTAGGGACAGGGATGGATGGCTACACCTTC.

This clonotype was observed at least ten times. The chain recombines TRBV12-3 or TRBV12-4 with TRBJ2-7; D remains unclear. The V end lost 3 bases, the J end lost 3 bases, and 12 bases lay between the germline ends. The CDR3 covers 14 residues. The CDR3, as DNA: TGTGCCAGCAGTTTTCGGCGAACTCTCTACGAGCAGTACTTC. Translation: CASSFRRTLYEQYF.

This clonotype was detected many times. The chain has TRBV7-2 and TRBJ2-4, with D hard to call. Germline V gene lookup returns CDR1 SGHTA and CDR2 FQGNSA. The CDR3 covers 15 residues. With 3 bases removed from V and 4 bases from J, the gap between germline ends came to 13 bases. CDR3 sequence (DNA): TGTGCCAGCAGCTTTTACTCTGCAAGGAAAAACATTCAGTACTTC. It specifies CASSFYSARKNIQYF.

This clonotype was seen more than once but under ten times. CDR3 nucleotide sequence: TGTGCCACCACACGGCTGGGAACAGGAAACACCATATATTTT. Its translation is CATTRLGTGNTIYF. The chain employs TRBV28 and TRBJ1-3; the D is unclear. Per germline, CDR1 MDHEN and CDR2 SYDVKM. V was trimmed by 10 bases and J by 4 bases, leaving 17 bases between them. The CDR3 is 14 residues long.

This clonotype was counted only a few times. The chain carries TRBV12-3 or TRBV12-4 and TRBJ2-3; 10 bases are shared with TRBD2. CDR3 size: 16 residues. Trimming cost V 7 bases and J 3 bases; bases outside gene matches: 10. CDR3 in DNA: TGTGCCAGCACCCTGGAGCGGGGGGGCCGGACAGATACGCAGTATTTT. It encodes CASTLERGGRTDTQYF.

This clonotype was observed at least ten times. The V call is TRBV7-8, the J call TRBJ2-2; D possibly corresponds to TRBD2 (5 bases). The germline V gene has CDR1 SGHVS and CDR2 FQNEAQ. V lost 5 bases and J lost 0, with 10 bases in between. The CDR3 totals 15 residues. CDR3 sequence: CASSPRRSNTGELFF. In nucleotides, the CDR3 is TGTGCCAGCAGCCCCAGGAGGTCGAACACCGGGGAGCTGTTTTTT.